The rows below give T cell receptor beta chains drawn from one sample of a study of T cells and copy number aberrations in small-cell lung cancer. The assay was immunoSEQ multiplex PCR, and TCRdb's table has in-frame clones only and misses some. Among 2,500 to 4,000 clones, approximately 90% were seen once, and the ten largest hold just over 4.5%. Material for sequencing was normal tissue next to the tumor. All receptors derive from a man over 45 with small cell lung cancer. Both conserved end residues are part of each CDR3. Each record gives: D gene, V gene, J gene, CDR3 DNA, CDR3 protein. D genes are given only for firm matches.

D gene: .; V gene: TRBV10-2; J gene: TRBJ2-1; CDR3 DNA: TGCGCCAGCAAGAAGGGTTCCTACAATGAGCAGTTCTTC; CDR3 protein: CASKKGSYNEQFF
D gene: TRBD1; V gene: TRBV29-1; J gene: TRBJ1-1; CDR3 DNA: TGCAGCGGTGGACAGGGCACCACTGAAGCTTTCTTT; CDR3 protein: CSGGQGTTEAFF
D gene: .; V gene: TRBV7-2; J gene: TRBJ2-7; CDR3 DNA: TGTGCCAGCAGCGTGGGGGCGGGTTCCTACGAGCAGTACTTC; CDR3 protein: CASSVGAGSYEQYF
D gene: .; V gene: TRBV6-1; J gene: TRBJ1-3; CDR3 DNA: TGTGCCAGCAGCTTATCGGGATCCTCTGGAAACACCATATATTTT; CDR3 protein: CASSLSGSSGNTIYF
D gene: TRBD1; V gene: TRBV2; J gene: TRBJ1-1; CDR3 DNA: TGTGCCTCGGGACAGGGGGACACTGAAGCTTTCTTT; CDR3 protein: CASGQGDTEAFF
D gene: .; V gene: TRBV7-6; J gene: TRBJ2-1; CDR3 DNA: TGTGCCAGCAGCTCCACCGCCGGCGTAGATGAGCAGTTCTTC; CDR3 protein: CASSSTAGVDEQFF
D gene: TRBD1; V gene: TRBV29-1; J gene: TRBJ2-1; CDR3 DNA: TGCAGCGTTATTGCCTTTCAGGGGGCGAATGAGCAGTTCTTC; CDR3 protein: CSVIAFQGANEQFF
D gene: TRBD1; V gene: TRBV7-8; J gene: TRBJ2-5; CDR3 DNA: TGTGCCAGCAGCTCGGACAGGCTACCCCAAGAGACCCAGTACTTC; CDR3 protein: CASSSDRLPQETQYF
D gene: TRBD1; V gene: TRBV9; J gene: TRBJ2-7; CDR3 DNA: TGTGCCAGCAGCCAATCCACGGGACAGGGTTCCGAGCAGTACTTC; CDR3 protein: CASSQSTGQGSEQYF
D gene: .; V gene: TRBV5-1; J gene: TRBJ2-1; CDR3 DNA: TGCGCCAGCAGCTTGGATCCAGCGGACTCCTACAATGAGCAGTTCTTC; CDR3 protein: CASSLDPADSYNEQFF
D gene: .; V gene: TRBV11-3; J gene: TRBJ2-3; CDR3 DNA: TGTGCCAGCAGCTTACTACACCAAATGAGGACAGATACGCAGTATTTT; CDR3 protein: CASSLLHQMRTDTQYF
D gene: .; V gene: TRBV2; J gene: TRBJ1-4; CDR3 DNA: TGTGCCAGCAGTGGGAGGTCAACTAATGAAAAACTGTTTTTT; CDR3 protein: CASSGRSTNEKLFF
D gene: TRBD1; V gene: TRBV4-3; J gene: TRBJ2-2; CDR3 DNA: TGCGCCAGCAGCCAGGGGACAGGGGAAGAGGAGCTGTTTTTT; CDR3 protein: CASSQGTGEEELFF
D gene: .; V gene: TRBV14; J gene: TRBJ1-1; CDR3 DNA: TGTGCCAGCAGCCTGGGACAGAACACTGAAGCTTTCTTT; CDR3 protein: CASSLGQNTEAFF
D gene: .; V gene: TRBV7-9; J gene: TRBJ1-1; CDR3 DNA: TGTGTCTCCGAGGGGATGGACGTTAGGGCCACTGAAGCTTTCTTT; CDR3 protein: CVSEGMDVRATEAFF
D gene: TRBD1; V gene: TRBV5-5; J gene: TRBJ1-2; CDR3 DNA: TGTGCCAGCACTTTCATTCAGGGGGGTGATGGCTACACCTTC; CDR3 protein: CASTFIQGGDGYTF
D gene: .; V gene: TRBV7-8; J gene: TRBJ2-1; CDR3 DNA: TGTGCCAGCAGCTTATTGGGATACGACAATGAGCAGTTCTTC; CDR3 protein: CASSLLGYDNEQFF
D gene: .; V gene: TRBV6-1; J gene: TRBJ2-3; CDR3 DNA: TGTGCCAGCAGTGAGACAGCCACAGATACGCAGTATTTT; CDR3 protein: CASSETATDTQYF
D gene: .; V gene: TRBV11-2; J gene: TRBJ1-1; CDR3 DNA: TGTGCCAGCAGCTTAAGCCAAGGGGAGGGAGCTTTCTTT; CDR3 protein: CASSLSQGEGAFF
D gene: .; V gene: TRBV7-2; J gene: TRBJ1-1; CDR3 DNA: TGTGCCAGCAGACCACACAGGGTGGACACTGAAGCTTTCTTT; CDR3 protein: CASRPHRVDTEAFF
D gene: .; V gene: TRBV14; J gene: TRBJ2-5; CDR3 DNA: TGTGCCAGCAGCCGGCCGGCAGGGTGGCAAGAGACCCAGTACTTC; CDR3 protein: CASSRPAGWQETQYF
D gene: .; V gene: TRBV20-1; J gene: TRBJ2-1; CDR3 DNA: TGCAGTGCTAGATTGTCTGAGCAGTTCTTC; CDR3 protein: CSARLSEQFF
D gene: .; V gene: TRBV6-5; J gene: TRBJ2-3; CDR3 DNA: TGTGCCAGCACCCCAGGGGCAGGGGTAGGCGATACGCAGTATTTT; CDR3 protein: CASTPGAGVGDTQYF
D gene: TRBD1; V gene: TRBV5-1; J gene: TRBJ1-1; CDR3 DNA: TGCGCCAGCAGCTTTTGGGACAGGAACACTGAAGCTTTCTTT; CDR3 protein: CASSFWDRNTEAFF
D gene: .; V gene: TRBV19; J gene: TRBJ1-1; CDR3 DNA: TGTGCCAGTAGTATAGTCAGCAGGGCCGCTGAAGCTTTCTTT; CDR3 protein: CASSIVSRAAEAFF
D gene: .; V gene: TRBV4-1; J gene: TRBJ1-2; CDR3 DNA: TGCGCCAGCAGCCAAGGCACCTATGGCTACACCTTC; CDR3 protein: CASSQGTYGYTF
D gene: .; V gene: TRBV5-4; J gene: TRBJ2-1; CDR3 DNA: TGTGCCAGCAGCTTGGCGCAGGGGGGCGGGAGCTACAATGAGCAGTTCTTC; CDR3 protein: CASSLAQGGGSYNEQFF
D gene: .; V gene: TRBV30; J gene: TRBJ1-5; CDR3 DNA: TGTGCCTGGACCCAGGGAGGGGGCAATCAGCCCCAGCATTTT; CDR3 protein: CAWTQGGGNQPQHF
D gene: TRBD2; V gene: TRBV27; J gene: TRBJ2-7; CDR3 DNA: TGTGCCAGCAGGGCCGGGACTAGCAGTTACGAGCAGTACTTC; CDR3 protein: CASRAGTSSYEQYF
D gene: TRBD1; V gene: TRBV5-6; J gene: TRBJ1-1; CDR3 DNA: TGTGCCAGCAGTGGACAGGGGAATACTGAAGCTTTCTTT; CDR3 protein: CASSGQGNTEAFF
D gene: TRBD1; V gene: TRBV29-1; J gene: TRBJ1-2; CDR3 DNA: TGCAGCGCAGAACTGTTAGGGACAGGCAACTATGGCTACACCTTC; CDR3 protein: CSAELLGTGNYGYTF